This T cell receptor (beta chain) is drawn from a study of graft-versus-host responses after intestinal transplantation. The wider study: Transplantation in recipients was multivisceral, liver-intestinal, or isolated intestinal.

Assay: immunoSEQ multiplex PCR; the TCRdb copy retains only in-frame clones and omits some. The sample lists some 79,000 clones; 85% to 90% were seen once. A word on this clone: Its antigen is undetermined.

This CDR3 is 15 amino acids long. From germline, CDR1 is LNHDA and CDR2 SQIVND (reference sequence). V was clipped by 6 bases and J by 2 bases; unmatched bases: 7. Study observations and caveats: Detected in recipient marrow were GvH clones, some of which were first observed in ileum or blood. Allografts of patients with graft-donor T cell macrochimerism showed high graft-versus-host to host-versus-graft clone ratios.

The chain uses TRBV19 and TRBJ1-5; TRBD1 matches 7 bases. The receptor was isolated from a human donor who received an intestinal transplant. Sequenced material: unstimulated CD4+ T cells sorted from spleen or lymph node cells, taken before intestinal transplant. The CDR3 protein is CASSLGQAGNQPQHF. The CDR3 DNA reads as TGTGCCAGTAGCCTAGGACAGGCAGGCAATCAGCCCCAGCATTTT. The full variable domain, in which reference TRBV19 and TRBJ1-5 provide the parts outside the CDR3, is DGGITQSPKYLFRKEGQNVTLSCEQNLNHDAMYWYRQDPGQGLRLIYYSQIVNDFQKGDIAEGYSVSREKKESFPLTVTSAQKNPTAFYLCASSLGQAGNQPQHFGDGTRLSIL.